These 18 T cell receptor beta chains originate from one sample sequenced in a study of T cell clones after liver transplantation. Generated by immunoSEQ multiplex PCR, the TCRdb table keeps only in-frame clones and is missing some. The table lists approximately 19,000 clones, around 81% of them singletons. Here the sequenced sample was CD8+ T cells from blood, taken roughly 50 months after liver transplant. All receptors derive from a human patient who received a liver transplant. Some of the T cells may derive from the graft donor.

This clone showed up just a few times. The chain has TRBV9 and TRBJ1-3, with D unclear. Germline CDR1 SGDLS, CDR2 YYNGEE. The CDR3 consists of 14 residues. Trimming stripped 3 bases from V and 0 bases from J, with 7 bases between. Written as DNA, the CDR3 is TGTGCCAGCAGCGGCCGCTACTCTGGAAACACCATATATTTT. This translates into CASSGRYSGNTIYF.

This sequence joins TRBV29-1 and TRBJ2-7; D tentatively fits TRBD1 or TRBD2 (5 bases each). Trimming took off 2 bases at V and 5 bases at J, with 13 bases between the two ends. Germline loops: CDR1 SQVTM, CDR2 ANQGSEA. The CDR3 contains 13 residues. As DNA, the CDR3 is TGCAGCGTTGAACTCAGGGAGATAGACGAGCAGTACTTC. It codes for CSVELREIDEQYF.

V and J are TRBV27 and TRBJ2-5; 7 positions match TRBD1. This CDR3 is built from 15 residues. Germline values: CDR1 MNHEY, CDR2 SMNVEV (reference sequence). With 6 bases clipped from V and 1 base from J, the junction kept 8 bases outside the gene matches. In DNA, the CDR3 is TGTGCCAGCAGCCCGGTTGACAGGGCCCAAGAGACCCAGTACTTC. Its protein is CASSPVDRAQETQYF.

This chain links TRBV5-4 with TRBJ1-2; D is unclear. CDR3 size: 11 residues. V was cut by 4 bases and J by 8 bases, with 9 bases left in between. The germline gives CDR1 SGHNT, CDR2 YYREEE (reference sequence). This CDR3 reads CASSRSGGYTF. CDR3 DNA: TGTGCCAGCAGCCGCTCGGGGGGCTACACCTTC.

J is TRBJ2-1 and V is TRBV4-3, with no clear D. Trimming pared 3 bases from V and 7 bases from J, leaving 4 bases between. This CDR3 region has 11 residues. The germline gives CDR1 LGHNA, CDR2 YSLEER. The CDR3 here is CASSHRNEQFF. The CDR3 DNA reads TGCGCCAGCAGCCATAGAAATGAGCAGTTCTTC.

V gene TRBV7-9 combines with J gene TRBJ1-2; 12 bases are shared with TRBD1. There are 15 residues in the CDR3. Per germline, CDR1 SEHNR and CDR2 FQNEAQ (reference sequence). The V segment lost 1 base and the J segment 4 bases; nucleotides outside the gene matches: 1. As DNA, the CDR3 is TGTGCCAGCAGCTTAGGGGACAGGGGGCTCTATGGCTACACCTTC. It codes for CASSLGDRGLYGYTF.

The V gene is TRBV5-4, the J gene TRBJ2-7; TRBD1 matches at 7 bases. J lost 2 bases, V lost 4 bases, and 18 bases had no gene match. CDR3 length: 18 residues. The germline V gene has CDR1 SGHNT and CDR2 YYREEE (reference sequence). The chain's CDR3 is CASSARPRQGRRPYEQYF. The DNA for the CDR3 is TGTGCCAGCAGCGCGAGACCGAGACAGGGAAGGAGGCCCTACGAGCAGTACTTC.

The CDR3 sequence is CASSSREELFF. The DNA of the CDR3 is TGTGCCAGCAGCTCCCGCGAGGAGCTGTTTTTT. V is TRBV7-8 and J is TRBJ2-2; D is undetermined. V lost 4 bases and J 10 bases, leaving 7 bases between the germline ends. The CDR3 covers 11 residues. Germline V gives CDR1 SGHVS, CDR2 FQNEAQ.

The chain uses TRBV5-6 and TRBJ1-1; D not certain. V lost 0 bases and J 4 bases, leaving 16 bases between the germline ends. The CDR3 is made up of 16 amino acids. CDR1 is SGHDT, CDR2 YYEEEE, per germline. CDR3 coding DNA: TGTGCCAGCAGCTTGGGAACCCGGCCCAGAGGCACTGAAGCTTTCTTT. Protein sequence: CASSLGTRPRGTEAFF.

This sequence joins TRBV4-1 and TRBJ2-7, with TRBD2 as a possible D gene (5 bases). This CDR3 is built from 14 residues. Germline values: CDR1 MGHRA, CDR2 YSYEKL. V lost 0 bases to trimming and J lost 1 base, with 7 bases between them. CDR3 in DNA: TGCGCCAGCAGCCAAGAACGGGGATCCTACGAGCAGTACTTC. It is translated as CASSQERGSYEQYF.

This clone was seen only a few times. This chain joins TRBV4-3 and TRBJ1-5; no firm D call. This CDR3 has 15 residues. Germline CDR1 and CDR2: LGHNA and YSLEER. The V gene lost 0 bases and the J gene lost 7 bases, with 13 bases spanning the gap. The CDR3 region is CASSQDGVEWQPQHF. The CDR3 bases are TGCGCCAGCAGCCAAGATGGAGTCGAATGGCAGCCCCAGCATTTT.

The chain carries TRBV27 and TRBJ1-3; tentative D call: TRBD1 (5 bases). With 4 bases removed from V and 1 base from J, the gap between germline ends came to 14 bases. CDR1 and CDR2 from the germline V gene are MNHEY and SMNVEV (reference sequence). The CDR3 extends over 16 amino acids. The CDR3 DNA follows: TGTGCCAGCAGTTCCGGGGGATTGGGATCTGGAAACACCATATATTTT. This sequence encodes CASSSGGLGSGNTIYF.

The genes are TRBV7-3 and TRBJ2-2; D gene ambiguous. Germline CDR1 and CDR2: SGHTA and FQGTGA. The CDR3 runs to 14 residues. Between the trimmed V and J ends, which lost 2 bases and 2 bases, there was a span of 6 bases. The CDR3 protein is CASSLSGNTGELFF. CDR3 nucleotides: TGTGCCAGCAGCTTATCAGGAAACACCGGGGAGCTGTTTTTT.

This clone came up once. DNA of the CDR3: TGTGCCAGCAGTCCAAACCCAGGGGTCACGGGGCTGTTTTTT. Its translation is CASSPNPGVTGLFF. The chain combines TRBV27 with TRBJ2-2, with a possible D match to TRBD1 (6 bases). Germline values: CDR1 MNHEY, CDR2 SMNVEV (reference sequence). Deletions cut 5 bases from V and 13 bases from J, with 20 bases between. The CDR3 runs to 14 residues.

This chain connects TRBV20-1 to TRBJ1-2; D is unresolved. The ends were cut back, 3 bases at V and 8 bases at J, with 4 bases in the middle. Germline V gene data show CDR1 as DFQATT and CDR2 as SNEGSKA (reference sequence). The CDR3 is 9 amino acids. The CDR3 reads CSARKGYTF. CDR3 coding DNA: TGCAGTGCTAGGAAGGGCTACACCTTC.

This chain joins TRBV14 and TRBJ2-1; possibly TRBD2 for D (5 bases). This CDR3 contains 14 residues. The germline V and J ends were trimmed by 3 bases and 6 bases, with 12 bases remaining between them. Germline CDR1 is SGHDN and CDR2 is FVKESK. As DNA, the CDR3 is TGTGCCAGCAGCCAGTCGGGGTTACGCAATGAGCAGTTCTTC. This translates into CASSQSGLRNEQFF.

The rearrangement links TRBV16 to TRBJ1-6; D uncertain. This CDR3 is built from 14 residues. Trimming removed 9 bases from V and 8 bases from J, with 17 bases in between. Germline V gene lookup returns CDR1 KGHSY and CDR2 FQNENV. DNA for the CDR3: TGTGCCAGTATCCACGAGTTGGGATATTCACCCCTCCACTTT. This translates into CASIHELGYSPLHF.

The chain uses TRBV11-2 and TRBJ2-6, with 7 bases lining up with TRBD1. V shed 2 bases, J shed 0 bases, and the junction held 4 bases outside the gene matches. In germline, CDR1 is SGHAT, CDR2 FQNNGV. This CDR3 region has 17 residues. CDR3 amino acids: CASSLTGAFSGANVLTF. As DNA, the CDR3 is TGTGCCAGCAGCTTAACAGGGGCGTTCTCTGGGGCCAACGTCCTGACTTTC.